Reported below is one T cell receptor beta chain. Its antigen is not identified. This may arise from a read error, as a much more abundant clone is one base away. The source of the sample is a study of CD8+CD57+ T cells in acquired aplastic anemia. General study findings and limits: Researchers reported that CD8+ Simpson's diversity was not significantly different in patients versus controls. Patients and controls turned out to have more than 25 CD8+ CDR3 sequences in common.

Genomic DNA templated the TCR beta VDJ and CDR3 profiling. Via MiXCR, TCRdb re-called the reads, giving one row per CDR3 protein. Here the sample spans roughly 190,000 distinct CDR3 sequences, approximately 52% being singletons. This TCR derives from a human donor in good health, serving as a control. The sequenced sample consisted of sorted CD4+, CD8+, or CD8+CD57+ T cells (not recorded which) from PBMCs.

CDR3 DNA: TGTGCCAGCAGTGGAAAGGGATTAAGAGGGACCCAGTACTTC. It translates to CASSGKGLRGTQYF. The V gene is TRBV7-2, the J gene TRBJ2-5; D not certain. Germline assignment: CDR1 SGHTA and CDR2 FQGNSA. CDR3 length: 14 amino acids. V lost 6 bases to trimming and J lost 7 bases, with 18 bases between them. Using reference TRBV7-2 and TRBJ2-5 for the parts outside the CDR3, the full variable domain is GAGVSQSPSNKVTEKGKDVELRCDPISGHTALYWYRQSLGQGLEFLIYFQGNSAPDKSGLPSDRFSAERTGGSVSTLTIQRTQQEDSAVYLCASSGKGLRGTQYFGPGTRLLVL.